Below are 7 T cell receptor beta chains sequenced from a single sample in a study of identical twins. In TCRdb, the 5' RACE reads were re-called with MiXCR into one record per CDR3 protein. The table shows roughly 570,000 distinct CDR3 sequences, with approximately 9.6% occurring only once. These data were also reused for a study on yellow fever vaccine responses in identical twins.

The sample taken for sequencing was PBMCs. Every receptor here comes from a woman aged 18-29 years in good health.

This clonotype has more than one count but fewer than ten. The chain uses TRBV29-1 and TRBJ2-1; D unclear. CDR1 is SQVTM, CDR2 ANQGSEA, per germline. This CDR3 comprises 13 residues. Trimming cost V 4 bases and J 3 bases, with 10 bases left between them. The CDR3 sequence: CSVVPLNYNEQFF. In nucleotides, the CDR3 is TGCAGCGTTGTACCCTTAAACTACAATGAGCAGTTCTTC.

The rearrangement uses TRBV7-9 and TRBJ2-3; the D gene is possibly TRBD2 (6 bases). The CDR3 runs to 15 residues. Germline CDR1 SEHNR, CDR2 FQNEAQ (reference sequence). V was clipped by 2 bases and J by 4 bases, with 13 bases between them. The CDR3: CASSLRRGSADTQYF. As DNA, the CDR3 is TGTGCCAGCAGCTTACGGCGGGGTTCCGCAGATACGCAGTATTTT.

This clonotype was seen at least ten times. The chain combines TRBV6-5 with TRBJ2-7; TRBD1 aligns across 8 bases. Per germline, CDR1 MNHEY and CDR2 SVGAGI. The CDR3 runs 15 residues. The trim removed 6 bases at V and 2 bases at J, leaving 9 bases unmatched. The chain's CDR3 is CASSYAGQGPYEQYF. CDR3 bases: TGTGCCAGCAGCTACGCCGGACAGGGTCCCTACGAGCAGTACTTC.

This clonotype appeared many times. V gene TRBV28 combines with J gene TRBJ2-3; the D gene is possibly TRBD2 (5 bases). The CDR3 sequence is 13 residues long. Deletions cut 8 bases from V and 5 bases from J, with 14 bases between. Germline CDR1 is MDHEN and CDR2 is SYDVKM. CDR3 coding DNA: TGTGCCAGCTCTTTAGAAGGAGGAGATACGCAGTATTTT. This sequence encodes CASSLEGGDTQYF.

A remark on this clonotype: It may be a read error: a sequence one base away is much more abundant. The chain joins TRBV9 to TRBJ2-1, with a possible D match to TRBD1 (5 bases). The germline V gene encodes CDR1 SGDLS and CDR2 YYNGEE. The CDR3 runs to 14 residues. The V gene lost 6 bases and the J gene lost 5 bases, with 15 bases spanning the gap. The CDR3 coding sequence is TGTGCCAGCAATCGGAGTTCAGGGAACAATGAGCAGTTCTTC. Amino acids: CASNRSSGNNEQFF.

This clonotype turned up a few times. The rearrangement joins TRBV20-1 to TRBJ2-3, with a possible D match to TRBD2 (6 bases). The V and J ends lost 0 bases and 0 bases respectively, with 13 bases between them. The CDR3 is 16 amino acids. CDR1 and CDR2 (germline): DFQATT, SNEGSKA (reference sequence). CDR3 coding DNA: TGCAGTGCTAGAGATTGGCGGGGACCAAGCACAGATACGCAGTATTTT. This codes for CSARDWRGPSTDTQYF.

This clonotype was recorded at least ten times. CDR3 sequence (DNA): TGTGCCAGCAGTTACTGGACTAGCGGAGGTGGAGCCAATGAGCAGTTCTTC. It yields the protein CASSYWTSGGGANEQFF. The chain employs TRBV6-5 and TRBJ2-1; 10 nucleotides match TRBD2. CDR3 length: 17 residues. V was pared by 1 base and J by 6 bases, with 9 bases of the junction left unmatched. CDR1 and CDR2 from the germline V gene are MNHEY and SVGAGI.